These T cell receptor beta chains were read from a single sample in a study of CXCR3-negative and CXCR3-positive naive CD8 T cells. TCRdb reprocessed the 5' RACE reads and reports one entry per CDR3 protein, with no DNA. The repertoire table contains about 84,000 distinct CDR3 sequences. Sequencing was done on a sample of naive CXCR3+ CD8+ T cells from blood. The receptors here all came from a human donor in good health. Some clones in this sample may be carry-over from other donors' samples. The CDR3 runs from the conserved cysteine through the conserved F or W.

>16|TRBJ2-3|TRBV28
CASTVEAISSTDTQYF
>16|TRBJ2-7|TRBV27
CASKTIGGGRPYEQYF
>17|TRBJ2-7|TRBV27
CASSDTWRDQSSYEQYF
>13|TRBJ1-1|TRBV12-3/TRBV12-4
CASSRYVNTEAFF
>16|TRBJ2-1|TRBV25-1
CASSDPPGGSYNEQFF
>16|TRBJ2-7|TRBV29-1
CSVEDTGQAGSYEQYF
>13|TRBJ1-1|TRBV6-5
CASSYGSGEAAFF
>15|TRBJ2-7|TRBV5-1
CASSLVTVSSYEQYF
>13|TRBJ2-7|TRBV28
CASQAGSSYEQYF
>15|TRBJ1-1|TRBV9
CASSLSDRGYTEAFF
>12|TRBJ1-1|TRBV25-1
CASSEWGREAFF
>17|TRBJ2-1|TRBV10-3
CAISDDPHPTSPVAQFF
>15|TRBJ2-7|TRBV2
CAIILLAGDPYEQYF
>14|TRBJ2-2|TRBV29-1
CSVAPGTRDGELFF
>14|TRBJ2-7|TRBV3-1
CASSQDRNPYEQYF
>12|TRBJ2-1|TRBV27
CASSFWGNEQFF
>14|TRBJ2-7|TRBV20-1
CSARDRIVFYEQYF
>16|TRBJ1-4|TRBV11-2
CASSSGTGKLDEKLFF
>12|TRBJ2-1|TRBV12-3/TRBV12-4
CASSAAENEQFF
>12|TRBJ2-7|TRBV28
CASSLGTYKQYF
>15|TRBJ2-1|TRBV4-1
CASSTESAVTDEQFF
>14|TRBJ2-1|TRBV27
CASTLAGGSNEQFF
>15|TRBJ2-1|TRBV28
CASRFGFGSANEQFF
>14|TRBJ2-1|TRBV27
CASSLAASYNEQFF
>14|TRBJ2-2|TRBV9
CASSVGWNTGELFF
>16|TRBJ1-1|TRBV7-6
CASSLVSGRMNTEAFF
>13|TRBJ2-3|TRBV15
CATSRASTDTQYF
>15|TRBJ2-5|TRBV12-3/TRBV12-4
CASSLALAGGETQYF
>15|TRBJ2-7|TRBV20-1
CSAFTTGDNSYEQYF
>14|TRBJ1-4|TRBV7-2
CASGQQGTNEKLFF
>15|TRBJ2-7|TRBV6-2/TRBV6-3
CASSYWGQDSYEQYF
>13|TRBJ2-7|TRBV7-9
CASDTGSTGEQYF
>14|TRBJ2-7|TRBV12-3/TRBV12-4
CASSPGLNIYEQYF
>15|TRBJ2-3|TRBV7-9
CASSSDRVNADTQYF
>15|TRBJ2-5|TRBV5-1
CASLPTSGVQETQYF
>15|TRBJ2-2|TRBV28
CASRDVGAGHGELFF
>16|TRBJ2-7|TRBV28
CASRSVVRTSGAEQYF
>14|TRBJ2-7|TRBV28
CASSLGGGAYEQYF
>13|TRBJ2-1|TRBV29-1
CSVQEWTGVRQFF
>13|TRBJ1-5|TRBV12-3/TRBV12-4
CASSLGGNHPQHF
>13|TRBJ2-1|TRBV20-1
CSARDGGSNEQFF
>14|TRBJ1-2|TRBV5-1
CASSLDLRDYGYTF